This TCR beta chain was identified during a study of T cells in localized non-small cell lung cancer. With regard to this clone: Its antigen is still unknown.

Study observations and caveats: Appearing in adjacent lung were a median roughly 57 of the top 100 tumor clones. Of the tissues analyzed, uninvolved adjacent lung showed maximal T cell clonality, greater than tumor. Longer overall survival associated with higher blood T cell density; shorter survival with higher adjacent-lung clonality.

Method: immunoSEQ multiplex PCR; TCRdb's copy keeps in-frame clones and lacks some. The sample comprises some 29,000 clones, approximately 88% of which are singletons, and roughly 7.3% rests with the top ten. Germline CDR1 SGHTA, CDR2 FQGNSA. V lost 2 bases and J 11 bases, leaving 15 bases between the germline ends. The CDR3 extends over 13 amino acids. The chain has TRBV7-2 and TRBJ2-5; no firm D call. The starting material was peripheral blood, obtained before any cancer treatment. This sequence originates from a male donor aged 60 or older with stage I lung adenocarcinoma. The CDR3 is CASSLPTLVEQYF. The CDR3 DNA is TGTGCCAGCAGCTTACCGACCCTCGTAGAGCAGTACTTC. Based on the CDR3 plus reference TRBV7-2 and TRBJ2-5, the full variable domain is GAGVSQSPSNKVTEKGKDVELRCDPISGHTALYWYRQSLGQGLEFLIYFQGNSAPDKSGLPSDRFSAERTGGSVSTLTIQRTQQEDSAVYLCASSLPTLVEQYFGPGTRLLVL.